The 21 T cell receptor beta chains below come from one sample, sequenced in a study of Graves' ophthalmopathy and Graves' hyperthyroidism. The study amplified TCR beta CDR3 regions using RNA transcripts. HTBI primers were used in a first-round RT-PCR, which preceded a second-round multiplex PCR. TCRdb re-analysed the multiplex PCR reads in MiXCR, keeping a single row per CDR3 protein. The repertoire consists of 740,000 or so distinct CDR3 sequences, with around 40% occurring once and the leading ten covering roughly 46%. The sequenced sample consisted of peripheral blood. Source of these receptors: an adult man with Graves' ophthalmopathy.

This clonotype has at least ten counts. The chain links TRBV2 to TRBJ2-2, with TRBD1 matching 9 bases. The V gene end was trimmed by 5 bases and the J gene end by 5 bases; junction bases not matched to a gene: 6. CDR3 size: 15 residues. CDR1 is SNHLY, CDR2 FYNNEI, per germline. CDR3 region: CASSSTGGRTGELFF. As DNA, the CDR3 is TGTGCCAGCAGTAGCACAGGGGGCCGTACCGGGGAGCTGTTTTTT.

In this sample, this clonotype turned up a few times. V is TRBV20-1 and J is TRBJ1-1; D perhaps matches TRBD1 (6 bases). This CDR3 has 11 amino acids. The germline gives CDR1 DFQATT, CDR2 SNEGSKA (reference sequence). CDR3: CRPTGYTEAFF. The CDR3 bases are TGCAGGCCTACAGGGTACACTGAAGCTTTCTTT.

This clonotype has a count of ten or more. V gene TRBV15 combines with J gene TRBJ2-5; TRBD2 matches at 8 bases. The CDR3 is 14 residues long. Germline assignment: CDR1 LNHNV and CDR2 YYDKDF (reference sequence). After removal of 8 bases from V and 7 bases from J, the junction contained 12 bases not matched to a gene. CDR3 residues: CATQLRLALGTQYF. As DNA, the CDR3 is TGTGCCACCCAGCTCCGACTAGCGTTGGGGACCCAGTACTTC.

J is TRBJ1-5 and V is TRBV24-1; 9 nucleotides align to TRBD1. The CDR3 has 15 amino acids. V trimming: 4 bases; J trimming: 11 bases; junction bases outside the gene matches: 11. Germline loops: CDR1 KGHDR, CDR2 SFDVKD. The CDR3 region has the DNA TGTGCCACCAGTGAGGTGGACAGGGGCAAGGAGACCCAGCATTTT. Protein: CATSEVDRGKETQHF.

This clonotype was seen repeatedly, ten times or more. The rearrangement uses TRBV29-1 and TRBJ1-5; TRBD1 agrees at 7 bases. Trimming at V came to 7 bases and at J to 4 bases, leaving 13 bases not matched to a gene. Germline V gene data show CDR1 as SQVTM and CDR2 as ANQGSEA. The CDR3 sequence is 15 residues long. This CDR3 is CSAAGTADPNQPQHF. CDR3 sequence (DNA): TGCAGCGCTGCCGGGACAGCCGATCCTAATCAGCCCCAGCATTTT.

The chain combines TRBV15 with TRBJ1-5, with D uncertain. V was clipped by 0 bases and J by 6 bases, with 15 bases between them. Germline CDR1 reads LNHNV; CDR2 reads YYDKDF (reference sequence). The CDR3 has 16 amino acids. CDR3: CATSRDRSGVGQPQHF. CDR3 sequence (DNA): TGTGCCACCAGCAGAGATCGGTCTGGGGTAGGTCAGCCCCAGCATTTT.

The chain carries TRBV9 and TRBJ1-2; TRBD1 agrees at 8 bases. The CDR3 runs to 15 residues. J lost 3 bases, V lost 4 bases, and 8 bases had no gene match. CDR1 is SGDLS and CDR2 is YYNGEE in the germline V gene. The CDR3 is CASSLTGTGDYGYTF. CDR3 bases: TGTGCCAGCAGCCTAACCGGGACAGGAGACTATGGCTACACCTTC.

This clonotype has only a few counts. The J gene is TRBJ1-5, the V gene TRBV24-1; D perhaps matches TRBD1 (6 bases). This CDR3 comprises 15 residues. The ends were cut back, 11 bases at V and 6 bases at J, with 22 bases in the middle. The germline gives CDR1 KGHDR, CDR2 SFDVKD. The CDR3 region is CASSYGGGLGQPQHF. The CDR3 coding sequence is TGTGCCAGCAGCTACGGTGGGGGGCTGGGTCAGCCCCAGCATTTT.

This clonotype was observed a handful of times. The V gene is TRBV11-1, the J gene TRBJ2-7, with D perhaps TRBD2 (5 bases). CDR1 and CDR2 (germline): SGHAT, FQDESV (reference sequence). The ends were cut back, 3 bases at V and 0 bases at J, with 15 bases in the middle. The CDR3 has 16 amino acids. CDR3 loop: CASSFSGHFTSYEQYF. CDR3 in DNA: TGTGCCAGCAGCTTCAGCGGTCACTTTACCTCCTACGAGCAGTACTTC.

In the case of this clonotype: It may be a read error: a sequence one base away is much more abundant. The chain links TRBV7-9 to TRBJ2-7; 9 nucleotides agree with TRBD1. This CDR3 comprises 14 residues. Losses at the gene ends were 10 bases for V and 5 bases for J; bases not matched to a gene: 12. CDR1 is SEHNR, CDR2 FQNEAQ, per germline (reference sequence). This CDR3 is CAISVTGGGDEQYF. In DNA, the CDR3 is TGTGCCATCAGTGTGACAGGGGGTGGCGACGAGCAGTACTTC.

Note on this clonotype: Since a much larger clone is just one base distant, this may be a read error. V gene TRBV10-3 combines with J gene TRBJ2-2; D remains unclear. Trimming removed 2 bases from V and 9 bases from J, with 7 bases in between. Germline V gene sequence: CDR1 ENHRY, CDR2 SYGVKD. The CDR3 sequence is 12 residues long. The CDR3 here is CAISEGVRELFF. DNA for the CDR3: TGTGCCATCAGTGAGGGGGTCAGGGAGCTGTTTTTT.

This clonotype was seen many times. The chain has TRBV10-3 and TRBJ1-4; 8 bases map to TRBD1. Germline CDR1 reads ENHRY; CDR2 reads SYGVKD. CDR3 length: 16 residues. V lost 2 bases, J lost 4 bases, and 6 bases stayed unmatched. The CDR3 sequence is CAISEPDRGGNEKLFF. Here the CDR3 DNA reads TGTGCCATCAGTGAGCCTGACAGGGGTGGTAATGAAAAACTGTTTTTT.

The J gene is TRBJ1-2, the V gene TRBV25-1, with 9 bases matching TRBD1. CDR1 is MGHDK and CDR2 is SYGVNS in the germline V gene. With 6 bases clipped from V and 3 bases from J, the junction kept 5 bases outside the gene matches. CDR3 length equals 14 residues. The CDR3 DNA is TGTGCCAGCAGCGCTACAGGGGGCGACTATGGCTACACCTTC. It yields the protein CASSATGGDYGYTF.

This clonotype was counted at least ten times. The CDR3 reads CASSMSRENYGYTF. CDR3 sequence (DNA): TGTGCCAGTAGTATGTCCAGGGAGAACTATGGCTACACCTTC. The gene calls are TRBV19 and TRBJ1-2; weak D call: TRBD1 (5 bases). The germline CDR1 and CDR2 sequences are LNHDA and SQIVND (reference sequence). The CDR3 sequence is 14 residues long. Deletions cut 3 bases from V and 2 bases from J, with 10 bases between.

This clonotype was seen more than once but under ten times. The chain links TRBV19 to TRBJ1-5, with 8 bases aligning to TRBD1. Germline V gene data show CDR1 as LNHDA and CDR2 as SQIVND (reference sequence). The CDR3 has 15 residues. J gave up 7 bases and V 6 bases, and 11 bases lay outside the gene matches. The CDR3 DNA sequence: TGTGCCAGTAGCCAAGACAGGGGTTTAGGCCAGCCCCAGCATTTT. Protein: CASSQDRGLGQPQHF.

This clonotype was observed a few times. This sequence joins TRBV6-5 and TRBJ1-1; tentatively, D is TRBD1 (5 bases). This CDR3 spans 13 amino acids. CDR1 MNHEY and CDR2 SVGAGI come from the germline V gene. Between the trimmed V and J ends, which lost 1 base and 11 bases, there was a span of 14 bases. The CDR3 spells CASSYWQGGGAFF. The CDR3 DNA reads TGTGCCAGCAGTTACTGGCAGGGCGGGGGGGCTTTCTTT.

This sequence joins TRBV7-2 and TRBJ2-7; weak D call: TRBD1 (6 bases). Trimming took off 5 bases at V and 2 bases at J, with 19 bases between the two ends. Germline lookup yields CDR1 SGHTA and CDR2 FQGNSA. The CDR3 sequence is 16 residues long. The CDR3 reads CASSVLAGTWAYEQYF. The CDR3 nucleotides read TGTGCCAGCAGCGTTCTGGCCGGGACATGGGCCTACGAGCAGTACTTC.

This clonotype was counted between two and nine times. The J gene is TRBJ1-1, the V gene TRBV7-9; maybe TRBD1 (6 bases). V was clipped by 6 bases and J by 0 bases, with 11 bases between them. CDR3 length: 14 residues. Germline V gene data show CDR1 as SEHNR and CDR2 as FQNEAQ (reference sequence). This chain's CDR3 is CASRGAGLNTEAFF. CDR3 in DNA: TGTGCCAGCAGGGGGGCCGGGTTGAACACTGAAGCTTTCTTT.

This chain links TRBV9 with TRBJ2-2; D gene uncertain. Germline assignment: CDR1 SGDLS and CDR2 YYNGEE. V was cut by 5 bases and J by 4 bases, with 9 bases left in between. The CDR3 consists of 13 residues. Here the CDR3 reads CASRLSGTGELFF. The DNA for the CDR3 is TGTGCCAGCAGGCTCTCTGGCACCGGGGAGCTGTTTTTT.

This clonotype was counted only a few times. The rearrangement joins TRBV12-3 or TRBV12-4 to TRBJ2-7; D not certain. CDR3 length equals 14 residues. V lost 1 base to trimming and J lost 0 bases, with 7 bases between them. In nucleotides, the CDR3 is TGTGCCAGCAGTTTAGGGAAGAGCTCCTACGAGCAGTACTTC. Its translation: CASSLGKSSYEQYF.

Concerning this clonotype itself: A much larger clone differs from this one at a single base, so this may be a read error. The chain recombines TRBV10-3 with TRBJ1-4, with D possibly TRBD1 on 5 matching bases. The CDR3 contains 14 residues. Per the germline V gene, CDR1 is ENHRY and CDR2 is SYGVKD. CDR3 DNA: TGTGCCACCAGTGATCCGGGGCAGGGTGAAAAACTGTTTTTT. Its protein is CATSDPGQGEKLFF.